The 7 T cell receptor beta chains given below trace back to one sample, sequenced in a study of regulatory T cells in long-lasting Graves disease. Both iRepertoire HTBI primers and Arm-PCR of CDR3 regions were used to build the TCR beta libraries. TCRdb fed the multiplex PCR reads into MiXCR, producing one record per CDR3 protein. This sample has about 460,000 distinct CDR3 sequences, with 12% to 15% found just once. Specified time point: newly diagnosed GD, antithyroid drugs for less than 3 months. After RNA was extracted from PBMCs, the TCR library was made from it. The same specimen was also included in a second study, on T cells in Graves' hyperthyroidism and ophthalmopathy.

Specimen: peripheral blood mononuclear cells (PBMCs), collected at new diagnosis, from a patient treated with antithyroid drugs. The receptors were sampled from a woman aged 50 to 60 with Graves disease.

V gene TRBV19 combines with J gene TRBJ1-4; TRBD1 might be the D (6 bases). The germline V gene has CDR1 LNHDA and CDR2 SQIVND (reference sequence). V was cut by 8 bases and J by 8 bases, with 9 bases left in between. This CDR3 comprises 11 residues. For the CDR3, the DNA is TGTGCCAGTCTACAGGGCGAAAAACTGTTTTTT. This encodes CASLQGEKLFF.

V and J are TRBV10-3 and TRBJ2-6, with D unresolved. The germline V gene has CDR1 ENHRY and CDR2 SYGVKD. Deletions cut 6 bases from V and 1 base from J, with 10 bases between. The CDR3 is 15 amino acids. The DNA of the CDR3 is TGTGCCATCAGGCACCAGCCGTCTGGGGCCAACGTCCTGACTTTC. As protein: CAIRHQPSGANVLTF.

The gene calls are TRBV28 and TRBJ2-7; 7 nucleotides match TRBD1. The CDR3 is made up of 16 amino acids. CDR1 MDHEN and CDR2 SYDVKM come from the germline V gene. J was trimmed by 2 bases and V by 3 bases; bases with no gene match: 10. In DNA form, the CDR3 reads TGTGCCAGCAGTTTGTGGGGCGGAGGACAGGCCTACGAGCAGTACTTC. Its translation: CASSLWGGGQAYEQYF. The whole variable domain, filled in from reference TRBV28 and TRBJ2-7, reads DVKVTQSSRYLVKRTGEKVFLECVQDMDHENMFWYRQDPGLGLRLIYFSYDVKMKEKGDIPEGYSVSREKKERFSLILESASTNQTSMYLCASSLWGGGQAYEQYFGPGTRLTVT.

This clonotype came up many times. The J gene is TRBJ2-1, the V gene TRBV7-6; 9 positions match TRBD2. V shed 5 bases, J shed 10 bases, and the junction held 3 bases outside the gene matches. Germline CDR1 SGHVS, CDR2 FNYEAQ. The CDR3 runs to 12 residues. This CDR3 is CASSPGLAEQFF. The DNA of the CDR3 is TGTGCCAGCAGCCCTGGACTAGCGGAGCAGTTCTTC.

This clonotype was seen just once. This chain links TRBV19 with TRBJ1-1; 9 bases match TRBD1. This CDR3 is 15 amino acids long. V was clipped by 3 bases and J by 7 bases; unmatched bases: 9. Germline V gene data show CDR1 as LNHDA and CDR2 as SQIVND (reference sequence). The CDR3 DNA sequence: TGTGCCAGTAGTATGCCGGGACAGGGATTTGATGAAGCTTTCTTT. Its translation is CASSMPGQGFDEAFF.

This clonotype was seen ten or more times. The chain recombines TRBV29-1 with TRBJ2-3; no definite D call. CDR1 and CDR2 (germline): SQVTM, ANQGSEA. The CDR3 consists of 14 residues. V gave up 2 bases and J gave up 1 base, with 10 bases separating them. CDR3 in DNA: TGCAGCGTTGAAAACAGCTGGGGCACAGATACGCAGTATTTT. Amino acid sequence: CSVENSWGTDTQYF.

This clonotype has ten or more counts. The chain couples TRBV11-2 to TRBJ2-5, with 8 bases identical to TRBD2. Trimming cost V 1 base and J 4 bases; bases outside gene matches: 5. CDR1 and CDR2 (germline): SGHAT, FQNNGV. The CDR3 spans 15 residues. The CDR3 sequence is CASSLGLAGPETQYF. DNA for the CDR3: TGTGCCAGCAGCTTAGGGCTAGCGGGCCCAGAGACCCAGTACTTC.